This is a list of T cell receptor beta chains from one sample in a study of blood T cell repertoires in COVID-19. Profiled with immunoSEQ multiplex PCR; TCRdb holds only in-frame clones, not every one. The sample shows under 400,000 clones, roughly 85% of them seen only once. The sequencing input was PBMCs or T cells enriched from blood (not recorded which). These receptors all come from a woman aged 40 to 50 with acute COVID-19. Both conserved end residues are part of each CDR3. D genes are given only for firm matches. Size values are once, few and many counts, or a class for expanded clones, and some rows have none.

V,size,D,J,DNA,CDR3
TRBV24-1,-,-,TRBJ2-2,TGTGCCACCTCACGGGGTAACACCGGGGAGCTGTTTTTT,CATSRGNTGELFF
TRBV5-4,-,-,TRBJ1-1,TGTGCCAGCAGCTTGGCGGGGGTTGGTAAAGCTTTCTTT,CASSLAGVGKAFF
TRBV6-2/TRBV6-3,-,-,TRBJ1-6,TGTGCCAGCAGTTTGATGGAGAATTCACCCCTCCACTTT,CASSLMENSPLHF
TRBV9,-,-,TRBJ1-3,TGTGCCAGCAGCGTAGACCAGGGCCGTGGAAACACCATATATTTT,CASSVDQGRGNTIYF
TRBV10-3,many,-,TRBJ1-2,TGTGCCATCAGTGAGTCTTGGGAAGGAGGCGGCTACACCTTC,CAISESWEGGGYTF
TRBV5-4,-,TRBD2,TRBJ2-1,TGTGCCAGCAGCTTCCCTAGCGGGGGGGCCTCGTCTCTCGAGCAGTTCTTC,CASSFPSGGASSLEQFF
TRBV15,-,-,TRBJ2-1,TGTGCCACCAGCAGAGCTCAGGGAGGAGGGCAGTTCTTC,CATSRAQGGGQFF
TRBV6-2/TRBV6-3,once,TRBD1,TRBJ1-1,TGTGCCAGCAGTTATTGGTTTTGGCGGACAGGGGGTAACACTGAAGCTTTCTTT,CASSYWFWRTGGNTEAFF
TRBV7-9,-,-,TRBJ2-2,TGTGCCAGCAGCCCGCCCGGGGTGGCACCCGGGGAGCTGTTTTTT,CASSPPGVAPGELFF
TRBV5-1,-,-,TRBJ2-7,TGCGCCAGCAGCTTGGGGGGCAGCCCCGAGCAGTACTTC,CASSLGGSPEQYF
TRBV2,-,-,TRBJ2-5,TGTGCCAGCAGTGGGACAGTGCTCCAAGAGACCCAGTACTTC,CASSGTVLQETQYF
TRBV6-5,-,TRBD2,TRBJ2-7,TGTGCCAGCAGTTACTCGAGACTAGCGGGGTCCGCCGAGCAGTACTTC,CASSYSRLAGSAEQYF
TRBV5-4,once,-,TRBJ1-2,TGTGCCAGCAGCTTGTGGTCGACAGGCCAAGACTATGGCTACACCTTC,CASSLWSTGQDYGYTF
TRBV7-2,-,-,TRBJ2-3,TGTGCCAGCAGCTTAGTGGAGCGGGGCACAGATACGCAGTATTTT,CASSLVERGTDTQYF
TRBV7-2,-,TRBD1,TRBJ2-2,TGTGCCAGCAGCTCCATCGGGACAGGGGGCCCCGGGGAGCTGTTTTTT,CASSSIGTGGPGELFF
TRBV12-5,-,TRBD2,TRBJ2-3,TGTGCTAGTGGTTTGGGGACTAGCAGCTTCACAGATACGCAGTATTTT,CASGLGTSSFTDTQYF
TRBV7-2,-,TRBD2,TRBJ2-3,TGTGCCAGCAGACAGCGGGGGGGCACAGATACGCAGTATTTT,CASRQRGGTDTQYF
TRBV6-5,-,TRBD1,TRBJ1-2,TGTGCCAGCAGTTACTTCGGGACAGCTAGTGGCTACACCTTC,CASSYFGTASGYTF
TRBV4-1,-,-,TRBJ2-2,TGCGCCAGCAGCCAAGACCGGGGTGGGAGGACCGGGGAGCTGTTTTTT,CASSQDRGGRTGELFF
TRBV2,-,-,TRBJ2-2,TGTGCCAGCAGTGCACAGAACACCGGGGAGCTGTTTTTT,CASSAQNTGELFF
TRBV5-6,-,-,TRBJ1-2,TGTGCCAGCAGCTTGAAGCCGACAGATAAACGGTCTGTCTATGGCTACACCTTC,CASSLKPTDKRSVYGYTF
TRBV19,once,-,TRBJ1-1,TGTGCCAGTAGTATCGGGAGGGGATTAAATCTTAACACTGAAGCTTTCTTT,CASSIGRGLNLNTEAFF
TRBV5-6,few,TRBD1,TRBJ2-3,TGTGCCAGCAGTAGTAGGACAGGGGTCTCCCTGTGGGGAGATACGCAGTATTTT,CASSSRTGVSLWGDTQYF
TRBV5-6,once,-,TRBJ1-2,TGTGCCAGCAGTAAACAGGGAGCCCCCTATGGCTACACCTTC,CASSKQGAPYGYTF
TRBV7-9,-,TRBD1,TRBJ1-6,TGTGCCAGCAGCTTTTACGCGGGGACAGGGATCTCACCCCTCCACTTT,CASSFYAGTGISPLHF